These 14 T cell receptor beta chains were sequenced from one sample in a study of shared clonotypes between healthy human individuals (dated by TCRdb to the early 2020s). Libraries were built with the immunoSEQ multiplex PCR assay. TCRdb stores this immuneACCESS table with in-frame sequences only. Part of the clones is absent; in the studies checked, under half of the shortfall reflects unresolved V genes, and no reason is known for the rest. The sample table holds about 1.1 million clones, of which about 72% were seen once. The ten largest make up 0.89% of the sample. Sequences were obtained from memory CD4+ T cells from PBMCs. What the cell subset or site label conveys for this sample: CD45RA-negative fraction. The receptor set was obtained from a man between 18 and 35 years old in good health. Some clones in this sample may be carry-over from other donors' samples.

Note on this clone: A much larger clone lies one base from this, so it may be a read error. This sample includes further DNA sequences coding for the same CDR3. DNA for the CDR3: TGTGCCAGCAGCCTCACAGATACGCAGTATTTT. Its protein is CASSLTDTQYF. The chain uses TRBV7-2 and TRBJ2-3; unclear D gene. The CDR3 has 11 residues. The V end was cut by 5 bases, the J end by 2 bases, with 2 bases between. The germline V gene encodes CDR1 SGHTA and CDR2 FQGNSA.

This chain links TRBV27 with TRBJ2-7, with D possibly being TRBD1 (6 bases). The CDR3 is 14 amino acids. In germline, CDR1 is MNHEY, CDR2 SMNVEV (reference sequence). Trimming took 5 bases from V and 2 from J, leaving 13 bases between them. The CDR3 reads CASSRNRATYEQYF. The CDR3 DNA reads TGTGCCAGCAGTCGCAACAGGGCCACCTACGAGCAGTACTTC.

The chain combines TRBV6-6 with TRBJ1-5; D unclear. Trimming removed 7 bases at V and 7 bases at J, with 11 bases between. Germline CDR1 is MNHNY and CDR2 is SVGAGI (reference sequence). The length of the CDR3 is 12 residues. The CDR3 loop is CASNREGQPQHF. CDR3 DNA: TGTGCCAGCAACAGAGAGGGCCAGCCCCAGCATTTT.

This chain connects TRBV2 to TRBJ2-2, with 8 bases aligning to TRBD2. Losses at the gene ends were 10 bases for V and 7 bases for J; bases not matched to a gene: 14. The CDR3 runs to 15 residues. Germline V CDR1 and CDR2: SNHLY, FYNNEI. The CDR3 DNA follows: TGTGCCACCTCATCCCAGCGGGGGTTGATCGGGGAGCTGTTTTTT. This translates into CATSSQRGLIGELFF.

A note on this clone: The junction does not match germline at one end; this may be a read error. V gene TRBV27 combines with J gene TRBJ2-5; D may match TRBD1 or TRBD2 (5 bases each). The CDR3 is 15 residues long. Per germline, CDR1 MNHEY and CDR2 SMNVEV (reference sequence). CDR3 loop: CASTLRAGRGETRYF. The CDR3 nucleotides read TGTGCCAGCACCCTAAGGGCAGGGAGAGGGGAGACCCGGTACTTC.

Remarks on this clone: At one boundary the junction diverges from the germline segment, which might be a read error. CDR3 coding DNA: TGTGCCAGCAGTGAAGAATCGACACCCCTTGACCACTTC. Protein product: CASSEESTPLDHF. V gene TRBV2 combines with J gene TRBJ2-7; D not certain. CDR1 and CDR2 from the germline V gene are SNHLY and FYNNEI. This CDR3 contains 13 residues.

V gene TRBV5-1 combines with J gene TRBJ2-7; D may be TRBD2 (5 bases). Trimming took off 7 bases at V and 2 bases at J, with 13 bases between the two ends. The germline V gene has CDR1 SGHRS and CDR2 YFSETQ. The CDR3 spans 13 residues. The CDR3 reads CASSTAGAYEQYF. CDR3 in DNA: TGCGCCAGCTCGACGGCGGGCGCCTACGAGCAGTACTTC.

This clone was counted only a few times. This chain uses TRBV5-6 with TRBJ2-7; 9 bases line up with TRBD2. Trimming cost V 1 base and J 2 bases; bases outside gene matches: 10. The CDR3 sequence is 17 residues long. Looked up from germline, CDR1 is SGHDT and CDR2 is YYEEEE. CDR3 sequence (DNA): TGTGCCAGCAGCTTGCGCTTTAGCGGGAGAAGGACCTACGAGCAGTACTTC. It encodes CASSLRFSGRRTYEQYF.

The V call is TRBV30, the J call TRBJ2-5; weak D call: TRBD1 (5 bases). The CDR3 has 13 residues. Trimming shortened V by 2 bases and J by 3 bases, and 10 bases separated the two germline ends. Germline values: CDR1 GTSNPN, CDR2 SVGIG (reference sequence). The chain's CDR3 is CAWSLGVEETQYF. The CDR3 region has the DNA TGTGCCTGGAGTTTAGGGGTGGAAGAGACCCAGTACTTC.

The chain has TRBV2 and TRBJ1-5, with 11 bases lining up with TRBD1. Germline V lookup: CDR1 SNHLY, CDR2 FYNNEI. This CDR3 contains 15 residues. V lost 4 bases and J lost 6; bases outside the gene matches: 5. DNA for the CDR3: TGTGCCAGCAGTGCAGGACAGGGGGCTGTTCAGCCCCAGCATTTT. It translates to CASSAGQGAVQPQHF. Combining the CDR3 with reference TRBV2 and TRBJ1-5 gives the whole variable domain EPEVTQTPSHQVTQMGQEVILRCVPISNHLYFYWYRQILGQKVEFLVSFYNNEISEKSEIFDDQFSVERPDGSNFTLKIRSTKLEDSAMYFCASSAGQGAVQPQHFGDGTRLSIL.

The V gene is TRBV25-1, the J gene TRBJ2-1, with a weak D call TRBD2 (7 bases). The CDR3 has 15 residues. With 1 base removed from V and 2 bases from J, the gap between germline ends came to 9 bases. The germline V gene encodes CDR1 MGHDK and CDR2 SYGVNS. The CDR3 sequence: CASSESGGPYNEQFF. In DNA form, the CDR3 reads TGTGCCAGCAGTGAATCGGGGGGCCCCTACAATGAGCAGTTCTTC.

The V call is TRBV7-9, the J call TRBJ2-3; D possibly matches TRBD1 or TRBD2 (5 bases each). The V gene's germline CDR1 is SEHNR and CDR2 FQNEAQ (reference sequence). Trimming removed 9 bases from V and 1 base from J, with 14 bases in between. There are 14 residues in the CDR3. The CDR3 region has the DNA TGTGCCAGTGCTGAGGGGACCCGCACAGATACGCAGTATTTT. Its protein product is CASAEGTRTDTQYF.

The rearrangement joins TRBV28 to TRBJ2-1; 8 bases agree with TRBD2. Germline assignment: CDR1 MDHEN and CDR2 SYDVKM. V lost 9 bases and J lost 0; bases outside the gene matches: 7. This CDR3 region has 15 residues. CDR3 loop: CASGGLAGSYNEQFF. CDR3 nucleotide sequence: TGTGCCAGTGGGGGGCTAGCGGGCTCCTACAATGAGCAGTTCTTC.

The count of this clone is one. The chain employs TRBV2 and TRBJ2-5; D remains ambiguous. Germline V gene data show CDR1 as SNHLY and CDR2 as FYNNEI. V lost 6 bases and J lost 5, with 13 bases in between. The CDR3 has 13 residues. DNA for the CDR3: TGTGCCAGCAGCGGTCTGGGATGGGAGACCCAGTACTTC. The encoded protein is CASSGLGWETQYF.